One and the same sample provided the 13 T cell receptor beta chains below, sequenced in a study of patients and donors after allogeneic stem cell transplantation. TCRdb itself ran the RT-PCR reads through MiXCR, one entry per CDR3 protein. The table lists 2,000 to 3,000 distinct CDR3 sequences, around 8.4% of them singletons, with 9.6% in the top ten. Sequencing was performed on blood, either unsorted or a sorted T cell fraction (not recorded which). Receptors originate from a human donor who was either an allogeneic HSCT recipient or a stem cell or donor lymphocyte infusion donor (not recorded which). It is not recorded whose cells these are; they may come from a transplant donor.

Only a few counts were recorded for this clonotype. The gene calls are TRBV7-2 and TRBJ2-5; no clear D gene. The CDR3 sequence is 13 residues long. Germline values: CDR1 SGHTA, CDR2 FQGNSA. The ends were cut back, 8 bases at V and 1 base at J, with 11 bases in the middle. CDR3 residues: CASQRGAQETQYF. CDR3 in DNA: TGTGCCAGCCAAAGAGGCGCCCAAGAGACCCAGTACTTC.

This clonotype is termed medium-sized. The rearrangement uses TRBV5-1 and TRBJ2-3; TRBD2 aligns across 7 bases. Losses at the gene ends were 2 bases for V and 0 bases for J; bases not matched to a gene: 3. The CDR3 length is 15 residues. The germline gives CDR1 SGHRS, CDR2 YFSETQ. The CDR3 DNA reads as TGCGCCAGCAGCTTAGCGGGGATGAGCACAGATACGCAGTATTTT. This gives the protein CASSLAGMSTDTQYF.

By share, this clonotype counts as medium-sized (0.01 to 0.1%). The chain recombines TRBV5-5 with TRBJ2-7; 9 bases agree with TRBD2. The CDR3 is made up of 14 amino acids. V gave up 3 bases and J gave up 2 bases; unmatched junction bases: 3. Per germline, CDR1 SGHKS and CDR2 YYEKEE (reference sequence). The CDR3 nucleotides are TGTGCCAGCAGCTGGACTAGCGTAACCTACGAGCAGTACTTC. Translated, it gives CASSWTSVTYEQYF.

This clonotype counts as medium-sized. The CDR3 region is CASSPSDRAGGYTF. The CDR3 nucleotides are TGCGCCAGCAGCCCATCGGACAGGGCCGGTGGCTACACCTTC. The chain couples TRBV5-1 to TRBJ1-2, with 8 bases that match TRBD1. Germline V CDR1 and CDR2: SGHRS, YFSETQ. J lost 7 bases, V lost 4 bases, and 9 bases had no gene match. There are 14 residues in the CDR3. Based on the CDR3 plus reference TRBV5-1 and TRBJ1-2, the full variable domain is KAGVTQTPRYLIKTRGQQVTLSCSPISGHRSVSWYQQTPGQGLQFLFEYFSETQRNKGNFPGRFSGRQFSNSRSEMNVSTLELGDSALYLCASSPSDRAGGYTFGSGTRLTVV.

This clonotype rates as medium-sized. The gene calls are TRBV7-2 and TRBJ2-1, with 8 nucleotides matching TRBD2. The CDR3 is 13 residues long. Germline V gene sequence: CDR1 SGHTA, CDR2 FQGNSA. The J segment lost 8 bases and the V segment lost 5 bases, leaving 5 bases of the junction unmatched. In nucleotides, the CDR3 is TGTGCCAGCAGCCGGTGGACTAGCTATGAGCAGTTCTTC. Encoded protein: CASSRWTSYEQFF. Full variable domain (remainder filled in from reference TRBV7-2 and TRBJ2-1): GAGVSQSPSNKVTEKGKDVELRCDPISGHTALYWYRQSLGQGLEFLIYFQGNSAPDKSGLPSDRFSAERTGGSVSTLTIQRTQQEDSAVYLCASSRWTSYEQFFGPGTRLTVL.

V is TRBV6-5 and J is TRBJ2-1; D gene ambiguous. Deletions cut 0 bases from V and 10 bases from J, with 4 bases between. CDR1 is MNHEY and CDR2 is SVGAGI in the germline V gene. The CDR3 spans 11 residues. CDR3 coding DNA: TGTGCCAGCAGTTACTCTCGGGAGCAGTTCTTC. It codes for CASSYSREQFF.

This chain connects TRBV6-5 to TRBJ1-1, with no clear D. Trimming stripped 0 bases from V and 7 bases from J, with 6 bases between. The CDR3 extends over 12 amino acids. Germline lookup yields CDR1 MNHEY and CDR2 SVGAGI. CDR3 in amino acids: CASSYSGNEAFF. The DNA for the CDR3 is TGTGCCAGCAGTTACTCGGGGAATGAAGCTTTCTTT.

Sample share makes this clonotype large. The V call is TRBV7-2, the J call TRBJ2-1; TRBD1 is a possible D gene (5 bases). Germline CDR1 and CDR2: SGHTA and FQGNSA. The CDR3 covers 14 residues. V was clipped by 5 bases and J by 2 bases, with 10 bases between them. CDR3 coding DNA: TGTGCCAGCAGCCTCGACAGTACCTACAATGAGCAGTTCTTC. Its protein product is CASSLDSTYNEQFF. The full variable domain, with the rest looked up from reference TRBV7-2 and TRBJ2-1, is GAGVSQSPSNKVTEKGKDVELRCDPISGHTALYWYRQSLGQGLEFLIYFQGNSAPDKSGLPSDRFSAERTGGSVSTLTIQRTQQEDSAVYLCASSLDSTYNEQFFGPGTRLTVL.

The chain carries TRBV6-1 and TRBJ1-1; D might be TRBD1 (5 bases). The germline CDR1 and CDR2 sequences are MNHNS and SASEGT. The CDR3 is made up of 13 amino acids. V lost 7 bases and J lost 4, with 13 bases in between. This CDR3 reads CASTGSWGTEAFF. The CDR3 nucleotides read TGTGCCAGCACAGGGTCCTGGGGCACTGAAGCTTTCTTT.

This clonotype was seen a few times. As DNA, the CDR3 is TGTGCCAGCCGTACCGTGGGGGCTCGGGATACGCAGTATTTT. Encoded protein: CASRTVGARDTQYF. The chain combines TRBV28 with TRBJ2-3; D might be TRBD1 (6 bases). This CDR3 has 14 residues. Per the germline V gene, CDR1 is MDHEN and CDR2 is SYDVKM. V lost 8 bases and J 6 bases, leaving 18 bases between the germline ends.

Note on this clonotype: This sequence may be a read error, since a much larger clone differs from it by one base. V usage is TRBV7-9 and J usage is TRBJ2-7; a possible D gene is TRBD1 (6 bases). The germline V and J ends were trimmed by 5 bases and 3 bases, with 20 bases remaining between them. This CDR3 comprises 16 residues. CDR1 and CDR2 (germline): SEHNR, FQNEAQ (reference sequence). The CDR3 DNA follows: TGTGCCAGCAGCCCCACAGGGCCTAACCAGATCTACGAGCAGTACTTC. Translation: CASSPTGPNQIYEQYF. The variable domain in full, with the rest retrieved from reference TRBV7-9 and TRBJ2-7, is DTGVSQNPRHKITKRGQNVTFRCDPISEHNRLYWYRQTLGQGPEFLTYFQNEAQLEKSRLLSDRFSAERPKGSFSTLEIQRTEQGDSAMYLCASSPTGPNQIYEQYFGPGTRLTVT.

In this sample, this clonotype turned up a few times. V is TRBV20-1 and J is TRBJ2-3, with a tentative D call TRBD2 (6 bases). The germline CDR1 and CDR2 sequences are DFQATT and SNEGSKA (reference sequence). The CDR3 covers 13 residues. V gave up 6 bases and J gave up 2 bases, with 12 bases separating them. CDR3 DNA: TGCAGTGCCGCAGGAGGGGACACAGATACGCAGTATTTT. Translating gives CSAAGGDTDTQYF.

This clonotype qualifies as medium-sized. The chain has TRBV7-3 and TRBJ2-1; no reliable D call. This CDR3 comprises 15 residues. Per germline, CDR1 SGHTA and CDR2 FQGTGA. The V gene lost 3 bases and the J gene lost 2 bases, with 11 bases spanning the gap. The CDR3 region is CASSLARGAYNEQFF. In DNA form, the CDR3 reads TGTGCCAGCAGCTTGGCCAGAGGTGCCTACAATGAGCAGTTCTTC.